This TCR beta chain stems from a study of naive and memory T cell subsets. This clonotype was observed at least ten times. Germline V CDR1 and CDR2: ENHRY, SYGVKD. Trimming cost V 0 bases and J 2 bases; bases outside gene matches: 4. The CDR3 runs to 16 residues. An equimolar mix of two oligonucleotides served as the beta constant-region primer for TRBC1 and TRBC2. Using its own MiXCR run on the UMI-ligation and nested PCR reads, TCRdb lists one record per CDR3 protein. The data show under 150,000 distinct CDR3 sequences, about a sixth seen once. The TCR sequence derives from a human donor in good health. What was sequenced was naive CD4+ T cells from blood. The V and J genes are TRBV10-3 and TRBJ2-7, with TRBD2 matching 10 bases. The CDR3 region has the DNA TGTGCCATCAGTGAGTCTTATACTAGCGGGACCTACGAGCAGTACTTC. Amino acid sequence: CAISESYTSGTYEQYF.